These T cell receptor beta chains were read from a single sample in a study of graft-versus-host responses after intestinal transplantation. Libraries were prepared by immunoSEQ multiplex PCR; TCRdb keeps only in-frame clonotypes and omits some of them. The data contain tens of thousands of clones, about 95% of them singletons. The antigens for these receptors are not known. The sample was unstimulated CD8+ T cells sorted from spleen or lymph node cells, taken before transplant. These receptors originate from a human donor who was the organ donor for an intestinal transplant. The CDR3 runs from the conserved cysteine through the conserved F or W.

15,TRBJ2-7,TRBV6-5,CASSNHLAGSYEQYF
14,TRBJ2-5,TRBV6-5,CASSLAGGSETQYF
14,TRBJ2-7,TRBV6-9,CASSYSTGAGEQYF
15,TRBJ1-4,TRBV19,CASSMETEEQEKLFF
14,TRBJ1-5,TRBV4-1,CASSQGGTNQPQHF
14,TRBJ2-2,TRBV30,CAWPGIRETGELFF
16,TRBJ1-1,TRBV9,CASSVGGQGLDTEAFF
15,TRBJ1-1,TRBV13,CASSGQTGFFTEAFF
16,TRBJ1-3,TRBV4-1,CASSQRTGGAGNTIYF
15,TRBJ1-2,TRBV10-3,CAISEAGQVGGGYTF
19,TRBJ2-2,TRBV7-8,CASSLVALRGVRDTGELFF
16,TRBJ1-1,TRBV5-4,CASSPKGPGTNTEAFF
18,TRBJ2-7,TRBV28,CASTNTRGRRSAVYEQYF
13,TRBJ2-7,TRBV7-9,CASSGDSAYEQYF
13,TRBJ2-7,TRBV2,CASSDTHSYEQYF
13,TRBJ1-6,TRBV9,CASSASGPPPLHF